Listed here is a single T cell receptor (beta chain). Its target is unknown. Assay: immunoSEQ multiplex PCR; the TCRdb copy retains only in-frame clones and omits some. The sample holds roughly 86,000 clones, over 70% seen once. Single viable CD3+CD4+CD8-CD45RO+ cells were sorted as the memory CD4+ T cells. The sample comes from a study of memory CD4+ T cells and cytomegalovirus serostatus. Regarding the study as a whole: Suggested: most of the CMV-linked TCR signature lies in CD4+ memory cells.

Germline V lookup: CDR1 SGHRS, CDR2 YFSETQ. V dropped 4 bases and J dropped 6; count of bases not matched to a gene: 11. This CDR3 is 16 amino acids long. The chain combines TRBV5-1 with TRBJ1-4, with 8 bases lining up with TRBD1. Sequenced material: memory CD4+ T cells from blood. The clonotype was recovered from an adult in good health and CMV-seropositive. Here the CDR3 reads CASSPATGVGDEKLFF. The CDR3 nucleotides are TGCGCCAGCAGCCCGGCGACAGGGGTCGGGGATGAAAAACTGTTTTTT. The entire variable domain, with the rest obtained from reference TRBV5-1 and TRBJ1-4, is as follows: KAGVTQTPRYLIKTRGQQVTLSCSPISGHRSVSWYQQTPGQGLQFLFEYFSETQRNKGNFPGRFSGRQFSNSRSEMNVSTLELGDSALYLCASSPATGVGDEKLFFGSGTQLSVL.